Following are 3 T cell receptor beta chains from one sample sequenced in a study of blood T cell repertoires in COVID-19. Profiled with immunoSEQ multiplex PCR; TCRdb holds only in-frame clones, not every one. The data contain approximately 300,000 clones, around 80% of them singletons. The sample was peripheral blood. These receptor sequences come from a woman between 45 and 65 years old with acute or convalescent COVID-19.

The chain uses TRBV5-5 and TRBJ2-5; D might be TRBD2 (6 bases). The CDR3 spans 17 residues. The V end was cut by 0 bases, the J end by 7 bases, with 22 bases between. Germline V CDR1 and CDR2: SGHKS, YYEKEE (reference sequence). The CDR3 DNA is TGTGCCAGCAGCTTGGATCCCAGCCGTACTGGAGCGGGGACCCAGTACTTC. As protein: CASSLDPSRTGAGTQYF.

The chain uses TRBV6-6 and TRBJ2-3; possibly TRBD2 for D (6 bases). Germline assignment: CDR1 MNHNY and CDR2 SVGAGI (reference sequence). Trimming left V 5 bases short and J 5 bases short, with 20 bases between. CDR3 length: 16 residues. The CDR3 DNA sequence: TGTGCCAGCAGTCCCCAGAGGGCGGGAATGGGAGATACGCAGTATTTT. Protein product: CASSPQRAGMGDTQYF.

The genes are TRBV7-2 and TRBJ1-1; 8 positions match TRBD1. J was trimmed by 5 bases and V by 4 bases; bases with no gene match: 6. The CDR3 is 14 residues long. Germline-derived CDR1 and CDR2 are SGHTA and FQGNSA. Written as DNA, the CDR3 is TGTGCCAGCAGCTCCGACAGGGGAGGGACTGAAGCTTTCTTT. This encodes CASSSDRGGTEAFF.